Sequencing of this TCR beta chain was carried out in a study of blood T cell repertoires in COVID-19. Data came from immunoSEQ multiplex PCR; TCRdb stores just in-frame clones and leaves some out. The sample includes under 300,000 clones, about 83% of them seen just once. The sequenced sample consisted of peripheral blood. The sequence was obtained from a human donor in a cohort sampled during active COVID-19.

CDR3 sequence: CASKLAGFDEQYF. The CDR3 bases are TGTGCCAGCAAATTAGCGGGGTTCGACGAGCAGTACTTC. V is TRBV27 and J is TRBJ2-7; 8 nucleotides match TRBD2. J gave up 5 bases and V 7 bases, and 7 bases lay outside the gene matches. The CDR3 loop spans 13 amino acids. CDR1 and CDR2 (germline): MNHEY, SMNVEV (reference sequence).